This section outlines one T cell receptor (beta chain) sequence together with its context. Its antigen is still unknown. Per-base quality was not reported, and no clone a single base away is much larger than it. The data were obtained in a study of cytomegalovirus exposure and HLA in healthy donors (dated by TCRdb to 2017 to 2019). Some background on the complete study: According to an earlier analysis of a few hundred of the donors, roughly 180 million T cells yielded 90 million to 130 million unique TCR beta sequences and about 280 Gb of sequence data. To predict cytomegalovirus infection status, the study combined high-throughput TCR immunosequencing, statistical association of individual TCRs with disease status, and machine learning. Of the roughly 390 genotyped donors, approximately 82% fell in the genetic ancestry cluster associated with self-reported Caucasian donors. Alongside the repertoire data, information on donor age, sex, ethnicity and CMV serostatus was compiled. The number of donors typed differed by locus, with about 629-640 for A, B, C, DRB1 and DQB1, roughly 520 for DQA1, approximately 580 for DPA1, and under 490 for DPB1. All discovery cohort repertoires had been generated on a single sequencing platform. In the later analysis, no new phenotypic data were used to find candidate immune exposures; instead, reliance was placed on TCR beta sequences and their occurrence across donors. The T cell repertoires of around 730 subjects were profiled by immunosequencing and related to cytomegalovirus serostatus. A later analysis re-analyzed previously published TCR beta repertoires from 666 donors and added high-resolution HLA genotyping to study TCR occurrence patterns. Among several hundred genotyped donors of the cohort, an average of about 220,000 unique TCR beta nucleotide sequences was sequenced per donor, of which about 20% were non-productive. In addition to the first cohort of 500 to 850 subjects, a separate validation cohort of 120 different subjects was used. An earlier analysis of 500 to 750 of the donors applied high-throughput TCR beta sequencing to assess whether each TCR beta V gene segment acted as functional or pseudogenic. Class I and class II HLA loci were covered by the typing at four-digit resolution. The study was designed to test whether signatures of past pathogen exposure could be identified by cataloging public T cell receptors. A later genetic analysis used genome-wide SNP genotypes for about 60% of the roughly 700 donors, treating that subset as a discovery cohort. Because of strong linkage in the cohort, five DR-DQ haplotypes were treated as single units for association and clustering. About 280 gigabases of sequencing data and around 80 million unique TCR sequences made up an early release that covered around 640 HLA-typed donors. General study outcomes and caveats: V-gene and J-gene trimming of TCR beta chains was associated with a missense DCLRE1C variant in a later genetic analysis, and the association was replicated in an independent cohort. While some public TCRs were present in many individuals, most TCR sequences turned up only very rarely across donors. The sequencing pipeline was judged likely to have produced a cluster of highly shared sequence variants as a technical artifact. Assigning TCR associations to individual alleles was difficult when HLA alleles, especially DR and DQ, strongly co-occurred. In a later analysis, HLA-associated TCR beta chains were found to be more clonally expanded and to have lower generation probabilities than equally common non-associated chains. A later genetic analysis reported fewer N-insertions in productive TCRs among donors in an Asian-associated ancestry cluster than the roughly 700-donor mean. A further reported finding was that TCR beta sequences accurately predicted the HLA-A and HLA-B alleles for most subjects in the first cohort. Some IMGT-functional V segments, including TRBV6-2 and TRBV6-3, could not be distinguished by the 87-base-pair reads and were therefore excluded. In an earlier analysis of about 540 of the donors, most TCR beta V segments were observed in productive rearrangements about 87% or about 30% of the time, broadly matching IMGT annotations. A later analysis associated about 17,000 TCR beta sequences with specific HLA alleles at a false discovery rate of 0.05. Linkage disequilibrium might explain the correlated functional status among segregating V segments, but an unknown experimental factor could not be excluded. This cohort had only TCR beta chains sequenced, and the lack of alpha or paired-chain data limited which features could be detected. Because counts were too low, roughly 16 rarely observed V segments, including chromosome 9 orphons, were excluded from the earlier analysis of about 500 of the donors. In a later analysis, the rate of TCR association differed among HLA loci, with DRB1 alleles having the most associated TCRs and HLA-C alleles having the fewest. The only immune exposure information available for the cohort was CMV serostatus. The presence/absence analyses assumed that sequencing depth was roughly uniform across donors, and that assumption may not be true. Because HLA typing was missing for some donors at each locus, association tests included only the typed subset. In a later analysis, several top co-occurrence clusters were reported to appear linked to parvovirus B19, influenza, CMV and Epstein-Barr virus. A few of the identified cytomegalovirus-associated TCR beta chains were confirmed in vitro to be specific for cytomegalovirus antigens. The study listed 150 to 200 TCR beta chains as associated with cytomegalovirus. Most CMV-associated TCR beta chains appeared to be HLA-restricted in a later analysis, and the HLA associations seemed to be driven largely by CMV exposure. The authors suggested that the approach could potentially be extended to other disease states and immunological phenotypes. The classifier was reported to diagnose cytomegalovirus status with high specificity and sensitivity in both the original cohort and the validation cohort.

Based on the germline V gene (reference sequence), the CDR1 and CDR2 sequences are GTSNPN and SVGIG. Deletion took 5 bases off V and 7 bases off J, with a span of 17 bases between the germline ends. Spanning cysteine to phenylalanine, the CDR3 consists of 14 amino acids. The sequence is cut down to CDR3 DNA, 42 bases in frame from base 1. In total, 500 to 700 healthy bone marrow donors made up the cohort. All cohort members were sampled while nominally healthy, although unrecorded immune exposures were likely present. The donor tested CMV seropositive and was one of the 289 seropositive cohort members. Each donor provided a peripheral blood sample, and peripheral blood mononuclear cells were used for TCR beta sequencing. Genomic DNA was extracted from the blood cell samples with the Qiagen DNeasy Blood Extraction Kit. Library generation was performed with the immunoSEQ multiplex PCR assay. A mixture of 60 forward primers for TCR Vbeta segments and 13 reverse primers for TCR Jbeta segments was used in the multiplex PCR. A multiplex PCR assay on genomic DNA amplified the CDR3 region of rearranged TCR beta genes. The Illumina HiSeq System was used to sequence the amplified TCR beta libraries as 87-base-pair reads. For the original study's pipeline: In a later analysis, roughly 80 million unique TCR beta chains were counted across the 500 to 850 repertoires, and about 9.9 million of these chains were shared by at least two donors. Raw reads were error-corrected and collapsed into unique sequences by a nearest-neighbor algorithm in which closely related sequences were merged to remove PCR and sequencing errors. To assign V, D and J gene segments, CDR3 sequences were aligned to IMGT reference sequences. For a sequence to be retained, a match of at least six nucleotides to both a V gene segment and a J gene segment was required. Rearrangements were called productive when the CDR3 lacked stop codons and stayed in frame with V and J; all others were non-productive. CDR3 was defined by IMGT convention, running from the second conserved V-encoded cysteine to the conserved J-encoded phenylalanine. In an earlier analysis of 500 to 650 of the donors, sequences lacking an unambiguous match to a single V gene segment were excluded. In an earlier analysis of several hundred of the donors, a V segment was called functional when productive rearrangements were above 56.7%, and segregating when the standard deviation between donors exceeded 5%. A statistical classification framework was built to diagnose cytomegalovirus status from the catalog of TCR beta chain sequences. In a later analysis, V and J genes were assigned by comparing TCR nucleotide sequences against IMGT/GENE-DB human TR gene sequences. A later analysis assigned CDR3 sequences and most-parsimonious VDJ recombination scenarios with the TCRdist pipeline. In a later analysis, each TCR beta chain was defined by its CDR3 amino acid sequence together with its V-gene family, and reads without a unique V-gene family were excluded. A later analysis removed over 500 highly shared, low-generation-probability nucleotide sequences to deal with suspected cross-contamination and a sequencing artifact. In a later analysis, a clonal expansion index for each public chain was calculated from normalized within-repertoire ranks of inferred template counts. In a later analysis, generation probabilities were computed using a VDJ recombination model fitted to out-of-frame rearrangements, and the results were checked against IGoR. In a later analysis, hypergeometric tests were used to score TCR-TCR, TCR-HLA and TCR-CMV co-occurrence, with a repertoire-size bias correction applied to TCR pairs. In a later analysis, false discovery rates were estimated by permuting HLA or CMV assignments 20 times. In a later analysis, co-occurring TCRs were grouped using DBSCAN, and TCRdist sequence similarity was added for clustering within HLA-allele-positive subsets. Repertoires with fewer than 30,000 or more than 120,000 public chains were left out of co-occurrence clustering, as were roughly five repertoires with anomalous nucleotide sharing. Imported from immuneACCESS, the table was reduced by TCRdb to in-frame sequences with V and J called. These copies leave out some clones; in studies compared against another copy, an unresolved V gene accounts for under half, and the cause of the remainder is not known. The V and J calls and clone size come from that table; D and trimming were worked out from the DNA. In all, the sample holds 100,000 to 150,000 clones, and around 83% of those were seen once. The ten most abundant clones make up 3% of the sample.

The sample consisted of PBMCs. In this chain, TRBV30 is recombined with TRBJ2-2; TRBD2 could be the D gene, as 6 bases match. The receptor's source is a woman between 18 and 29 years old in good health and CMV-seropositive. The DNA sequence is given as TGTGCCTGGCTCCCCCGGGGGTTGGTCGGGGAGCTGTTTTTT. It codes for CAWLPRGLVGELFF.